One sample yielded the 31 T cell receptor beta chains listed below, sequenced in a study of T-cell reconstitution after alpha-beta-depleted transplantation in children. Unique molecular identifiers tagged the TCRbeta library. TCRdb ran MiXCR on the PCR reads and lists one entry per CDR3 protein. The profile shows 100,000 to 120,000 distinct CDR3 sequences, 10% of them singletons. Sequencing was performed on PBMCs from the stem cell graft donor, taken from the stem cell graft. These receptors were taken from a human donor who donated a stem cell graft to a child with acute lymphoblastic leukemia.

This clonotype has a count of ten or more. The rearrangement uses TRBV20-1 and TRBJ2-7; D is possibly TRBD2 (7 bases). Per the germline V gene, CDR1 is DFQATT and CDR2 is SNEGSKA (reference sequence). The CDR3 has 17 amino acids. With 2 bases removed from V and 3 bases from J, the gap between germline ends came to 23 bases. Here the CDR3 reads CSARTTPQGRGGYEQYF. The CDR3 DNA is TGCAGTGCTAGAACCACCCCCCAGGGGAGGGGAGGCTACGAGCAGTACTTC.

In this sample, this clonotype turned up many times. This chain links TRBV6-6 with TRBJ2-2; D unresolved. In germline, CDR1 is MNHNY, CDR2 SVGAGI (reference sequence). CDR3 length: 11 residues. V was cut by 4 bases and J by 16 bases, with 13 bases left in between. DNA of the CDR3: TGTGCCAGCAGTTCGTCGACGGATCCGTTTTTT. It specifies CASSSSTDPFF.

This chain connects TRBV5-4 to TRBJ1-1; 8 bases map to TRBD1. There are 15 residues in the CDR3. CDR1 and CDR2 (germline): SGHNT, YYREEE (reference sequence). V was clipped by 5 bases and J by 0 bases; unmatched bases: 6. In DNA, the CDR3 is TGTGCCAGCAGGTTTGGACAGGGCCTGAACACTGAAGCTTTCTTT. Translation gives CASRFGQGLNTEAFF.

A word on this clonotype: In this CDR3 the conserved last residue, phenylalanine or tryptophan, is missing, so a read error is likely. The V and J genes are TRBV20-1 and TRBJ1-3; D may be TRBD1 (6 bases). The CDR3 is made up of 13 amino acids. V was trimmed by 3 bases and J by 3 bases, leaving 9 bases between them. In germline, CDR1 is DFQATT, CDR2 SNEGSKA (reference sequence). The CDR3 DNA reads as TGCAGTGCTAGGCCAGGGGTTGGAAACACCATATATTTG. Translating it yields CSARPGVGNTIYL.

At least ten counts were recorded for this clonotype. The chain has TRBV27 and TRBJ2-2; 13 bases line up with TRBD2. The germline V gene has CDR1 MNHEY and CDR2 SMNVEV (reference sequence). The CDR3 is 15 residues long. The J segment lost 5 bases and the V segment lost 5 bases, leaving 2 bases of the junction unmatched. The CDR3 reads CASSPTSGRTGELFF. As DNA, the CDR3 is TGTGCCAGCAGTCCGACTAGCGGGAGGACCGGGGAGCTGTTTTTT.

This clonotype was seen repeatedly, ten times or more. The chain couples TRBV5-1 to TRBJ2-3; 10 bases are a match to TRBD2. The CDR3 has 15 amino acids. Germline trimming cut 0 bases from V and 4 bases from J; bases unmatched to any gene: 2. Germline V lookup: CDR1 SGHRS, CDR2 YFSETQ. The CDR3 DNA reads TGCGCCAGCAGCTTGGCTAGCGGGAGCGCAGATACGCAGTATTTT. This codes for CASSLASGSADTQYF.

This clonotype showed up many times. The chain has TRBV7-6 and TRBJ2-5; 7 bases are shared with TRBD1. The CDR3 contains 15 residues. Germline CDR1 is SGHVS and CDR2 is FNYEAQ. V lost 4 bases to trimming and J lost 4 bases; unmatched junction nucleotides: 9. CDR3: CASSYRDSALETQYF. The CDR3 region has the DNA TGTGCCAGCAGCTACCGGGACAGCGCCCTAGAGACCCAGTACTTC.

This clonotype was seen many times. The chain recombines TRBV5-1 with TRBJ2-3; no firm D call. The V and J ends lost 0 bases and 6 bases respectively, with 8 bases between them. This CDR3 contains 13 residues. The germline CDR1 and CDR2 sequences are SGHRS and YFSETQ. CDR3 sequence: CASSLAQTDTQYF. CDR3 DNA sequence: TGCGCCAGCAGCTTGGCCCAGACGGATACGCAGTATTTT.

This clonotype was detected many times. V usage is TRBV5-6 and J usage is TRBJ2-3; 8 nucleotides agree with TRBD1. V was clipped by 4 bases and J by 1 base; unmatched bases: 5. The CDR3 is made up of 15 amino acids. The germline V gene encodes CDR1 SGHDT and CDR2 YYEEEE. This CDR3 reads CASSVPGQGTDTQYF. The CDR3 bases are TGTGCCAGCAGCGTCCCGGGACAGGGCACAGATACGCAGTATTTT.

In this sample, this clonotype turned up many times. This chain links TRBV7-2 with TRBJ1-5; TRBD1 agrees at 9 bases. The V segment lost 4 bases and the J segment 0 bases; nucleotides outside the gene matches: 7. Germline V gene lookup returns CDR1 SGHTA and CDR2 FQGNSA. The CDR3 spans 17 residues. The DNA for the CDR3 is TGTGCCAGCAGCTCTACAGGGGGCCTATATAGCAATCAGCCCCAGCATTTT. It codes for CASSSTGGLYSNQPQHF.

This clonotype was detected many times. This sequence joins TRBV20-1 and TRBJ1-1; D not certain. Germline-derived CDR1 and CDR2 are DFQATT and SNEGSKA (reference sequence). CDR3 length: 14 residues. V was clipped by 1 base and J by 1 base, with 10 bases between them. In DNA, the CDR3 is TGCAGTGCTAGAGGTCCAACGGGGAACACTGAAGCTTTCTTT. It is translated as CSARGPTGNTEAFF.

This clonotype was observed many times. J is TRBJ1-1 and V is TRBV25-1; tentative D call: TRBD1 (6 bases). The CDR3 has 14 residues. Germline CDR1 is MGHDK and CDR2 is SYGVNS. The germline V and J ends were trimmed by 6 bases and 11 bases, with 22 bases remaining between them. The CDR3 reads CASRPGTSSIVAFF. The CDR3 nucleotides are TGTGCCAGCAGGCCGGGGACAAGTTCTATTGTGGCTTTCTTT.

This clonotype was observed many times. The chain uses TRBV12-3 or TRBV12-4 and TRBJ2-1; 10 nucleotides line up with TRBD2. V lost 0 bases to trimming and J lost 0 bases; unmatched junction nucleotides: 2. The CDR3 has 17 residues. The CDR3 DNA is TGTGCCAGCAGTTTAGCAGCGGGAGGGGACTCCTACAATGAGCAGTTCTTC. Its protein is CASSLAAGGDSYNEQFF.

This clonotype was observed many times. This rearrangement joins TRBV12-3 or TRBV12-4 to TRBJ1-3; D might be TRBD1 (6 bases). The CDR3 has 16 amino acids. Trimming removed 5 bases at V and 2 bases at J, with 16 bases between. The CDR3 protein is CASSTNQGGPGNTIYF. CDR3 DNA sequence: TGTGCCAGCAGTACCAATCAAGGGGGGCCTGGAAACACCATATATTTT.

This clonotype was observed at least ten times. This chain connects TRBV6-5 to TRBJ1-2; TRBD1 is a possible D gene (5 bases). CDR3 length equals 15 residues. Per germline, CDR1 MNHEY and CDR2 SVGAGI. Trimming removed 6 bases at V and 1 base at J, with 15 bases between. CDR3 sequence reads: CASSPGRGSNYGYTF. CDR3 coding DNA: TGTGCCAGCAGCCCGGGGAGGGGAAGTAACTATGGCTACACCTTC.

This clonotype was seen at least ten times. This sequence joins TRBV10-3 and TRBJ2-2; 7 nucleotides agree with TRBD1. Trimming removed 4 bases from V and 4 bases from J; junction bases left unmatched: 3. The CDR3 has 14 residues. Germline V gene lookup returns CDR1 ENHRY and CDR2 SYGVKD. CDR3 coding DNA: TGTGCCATCAGTGGGGACAGTCCCACCGGGGAGCTGTTTTTT. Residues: CAISGDSPTGELFF.

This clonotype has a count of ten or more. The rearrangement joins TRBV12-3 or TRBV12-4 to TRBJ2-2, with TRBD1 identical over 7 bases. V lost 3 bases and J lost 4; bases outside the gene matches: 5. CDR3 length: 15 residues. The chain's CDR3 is CASSFRTGGTGELFF. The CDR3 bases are TGTGCCAGCAGTTTCCGGACAGGTGGCACCGGGGAGCTGTTTTTT.

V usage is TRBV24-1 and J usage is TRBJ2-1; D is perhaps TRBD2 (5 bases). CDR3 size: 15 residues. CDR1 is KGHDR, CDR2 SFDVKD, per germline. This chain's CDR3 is CGASDLQADYNEQFF. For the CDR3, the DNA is TGTGGGGCCAGTGATTTGCAAGCGGACTACAATGAGCAGTTCTTC.

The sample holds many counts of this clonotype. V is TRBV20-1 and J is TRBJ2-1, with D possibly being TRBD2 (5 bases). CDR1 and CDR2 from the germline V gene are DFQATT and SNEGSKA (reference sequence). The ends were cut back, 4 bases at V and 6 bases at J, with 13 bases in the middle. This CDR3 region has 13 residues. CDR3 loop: CSAIGESTNEQFF. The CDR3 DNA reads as TGCAGTGCTATTGGGGAGTCTACCAATGAGCAGTTCTTC.

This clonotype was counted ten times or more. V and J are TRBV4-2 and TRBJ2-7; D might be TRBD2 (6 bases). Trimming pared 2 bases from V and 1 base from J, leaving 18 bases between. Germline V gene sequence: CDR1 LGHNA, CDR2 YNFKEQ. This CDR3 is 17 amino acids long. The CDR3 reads CASSQLAGTATSYEQYF. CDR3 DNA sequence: TGTGCCAGCAGCCAATTGGCCGGGACTGCCACGTCCTACGAGCAGTACTTC.

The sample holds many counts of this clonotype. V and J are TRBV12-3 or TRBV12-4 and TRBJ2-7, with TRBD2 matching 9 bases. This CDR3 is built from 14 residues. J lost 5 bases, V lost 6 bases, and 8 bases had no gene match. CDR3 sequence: CASSNSGSNNEQYF. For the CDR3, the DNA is TGTGCCAGCAGCAATAGCGGGAGTAACAACGAGCAGTACTTC.

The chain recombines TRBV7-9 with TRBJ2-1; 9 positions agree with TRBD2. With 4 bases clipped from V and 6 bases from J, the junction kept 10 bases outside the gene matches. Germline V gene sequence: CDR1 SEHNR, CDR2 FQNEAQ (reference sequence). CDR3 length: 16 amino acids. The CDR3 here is CASSSSGGGAFNEQFF. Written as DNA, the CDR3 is TGTGCCAGCAGCTCGTCCGGCGGGGGGGCCTTCAATGAGCAGTTCTTC.

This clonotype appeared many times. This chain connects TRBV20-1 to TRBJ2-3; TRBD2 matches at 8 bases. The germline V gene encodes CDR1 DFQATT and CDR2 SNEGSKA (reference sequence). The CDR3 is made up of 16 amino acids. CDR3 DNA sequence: TGCAGCGCTTCCAGCGGGAGCGTTACTGGCACAGATACGCAGTATTTT. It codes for CSASSGSVTGTDTQYF.

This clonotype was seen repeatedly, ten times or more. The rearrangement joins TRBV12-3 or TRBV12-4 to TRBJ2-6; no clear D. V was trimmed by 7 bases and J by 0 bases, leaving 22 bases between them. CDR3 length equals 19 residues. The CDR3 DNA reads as TGTGCCAGCACCTCACAACCCCGGTACAGCCCCTCTGGGGCCAACGTCCTGACTTTC. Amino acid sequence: CASTSQPRYSPSGANVLTF.

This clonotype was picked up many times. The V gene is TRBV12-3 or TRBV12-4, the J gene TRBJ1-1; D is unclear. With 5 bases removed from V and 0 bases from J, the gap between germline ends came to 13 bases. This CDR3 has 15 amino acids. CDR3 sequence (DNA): TGTGCCAGCAGTCCCCCGACAAGTATGAACACTGAAGCTTTCTTT. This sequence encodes CASSPPTSMNTEAFF.

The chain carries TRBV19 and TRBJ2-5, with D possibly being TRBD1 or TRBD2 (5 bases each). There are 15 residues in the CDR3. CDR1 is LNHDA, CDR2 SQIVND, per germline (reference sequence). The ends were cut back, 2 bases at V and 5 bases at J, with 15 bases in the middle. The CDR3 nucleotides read TGTGCCAGTAGTATATTTGGGGGTTCGGTGGAGACCCAGTACTTC. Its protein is CASSIFGGSVETQYF.

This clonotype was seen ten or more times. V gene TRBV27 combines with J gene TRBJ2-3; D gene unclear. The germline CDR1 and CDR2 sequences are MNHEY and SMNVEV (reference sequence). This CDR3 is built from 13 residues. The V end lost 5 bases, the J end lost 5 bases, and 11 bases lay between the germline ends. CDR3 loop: CASSRAPEDTQYF. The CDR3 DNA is TGTGCCAGCAGTCGTGCCCCAGAAGATACGCAGTATTTT.

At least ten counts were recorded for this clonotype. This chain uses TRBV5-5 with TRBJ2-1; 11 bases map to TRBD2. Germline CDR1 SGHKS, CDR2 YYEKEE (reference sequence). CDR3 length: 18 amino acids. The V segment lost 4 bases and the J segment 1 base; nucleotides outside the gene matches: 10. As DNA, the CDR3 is TGTGCCAGCAGCCCCGCCGGGGGACTAGCGGCGTCCTACAATGAGCAGTTCTTC. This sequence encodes CASSPAGGLAASYNEQFF. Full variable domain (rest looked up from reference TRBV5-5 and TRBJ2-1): DAGVTQSPTHLIKTRGQQVTLRCSPISGHKSVSWYQQVLGQGPQFIFQYYEKEERGRGNFPDRFSARQFPNYSSELNVNALLLGDSALYLCASSPAGGLAASYNEQFFGPGTRLTVL.

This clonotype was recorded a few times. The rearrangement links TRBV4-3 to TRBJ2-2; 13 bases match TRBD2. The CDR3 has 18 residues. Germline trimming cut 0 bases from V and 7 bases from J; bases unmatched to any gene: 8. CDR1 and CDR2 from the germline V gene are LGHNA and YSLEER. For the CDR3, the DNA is TGCGCCAGCAGCCAAGATCGAACTAGCGGGAGGGCCGGCGGGGAGCTGTTTTTT. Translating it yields CASSQDRTSGRAGGELFF.

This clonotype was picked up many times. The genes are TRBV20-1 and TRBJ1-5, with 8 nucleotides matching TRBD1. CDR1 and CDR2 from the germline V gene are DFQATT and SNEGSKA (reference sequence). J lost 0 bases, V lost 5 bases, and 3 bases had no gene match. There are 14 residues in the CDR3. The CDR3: CSAEQGDSNQPQHF. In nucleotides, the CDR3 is TGCAGTGCTGAACAGGGGGATAGCAATCAGCCCCAGCATTTT.

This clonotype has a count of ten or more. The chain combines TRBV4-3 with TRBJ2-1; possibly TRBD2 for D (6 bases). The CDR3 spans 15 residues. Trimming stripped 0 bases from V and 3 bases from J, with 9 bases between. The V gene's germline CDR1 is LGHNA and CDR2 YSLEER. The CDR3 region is CASSQEPSDYNEQFF. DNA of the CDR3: TGCGCCAGCAGCCAAGAACCTAGCGACTACAATGAGCAGTTCTTC.